This is a list of T cell receptor beta chains from one sample in a study of blood T cell repertoires in COVID-19. Assay: immunoSEQ multiplex PCR; the TCRdb copy retains only in-frame clones and omits some. The sample has fewer than 120,000 clones; roughly four fifths are singletons. Sequencing was carried out using peripheral blood. These receptors were collected from a woman in her fifties or sixties with acute or convalescent COVID-19. Each CDR3 is given with its conserved first and last residue. The D gene is left open where the match is weak.

j_call v_call d_call cdr3_aa
TRBJ2-3 TRBV30 TRBD1 CAWSLQGADTQYF
TRBJ1-3 TRBV19 - CASSVRNANTIYF
TRBJ2-7 TRBV27 - CASSLTASNYEQYF
TRBJ2-1 TRBV30 TRBD2 CAWVAGVSSYNEQFF
TRBJ1-1 TRBV5-1 - CASSRTGSTEAFF
TRBJ2-7 TRBV18 TRBD2 CASSPPSGGAYEQYF
TRBJ2-7 TRBV19 - CASSKQRGLSSYEQYF
TRBJ2-3 TRBV6-4 TRBD2 CASSDSAGGAGTDTQYF
TRBJ1-2 TRBV18 TRBD1 CASSPVGQGVRGYTF
TRBJ2-5 TRBV2 TRBD1 CASGSDRQGGETQYF
TRBJ2-5 TRBV5-1 TRBD2 CASSLFPLAGGQETQYF
TRBJ2-6 TRBV3-1/TRBV3-2 - CASSRTSQGGAGANVLTF
TRBJ1-1 TRBV12-5 - CASGLDTDTEAFF
TRBJ1-2 TRBV4-1 - CASRGWGRGGYTF
TRBJ2-7 TRBV6-2/TRBV6-3 - CASTPPRGQSYEQYF
TRBJ1-6 TRBV7-9 - CASSLAGGHNSPLHF
TRBJ2-7 TRBV5-4 - CAIGEGDEQYF
TRBJ1-2 TRBV6-5 TRBD1 CASSLGQANYGYTF
TRBJ2-7 TRBV11-2 TRBD2 CASSSSGGPYEQYF
TRBJ2-1 TRBV7-3 - CASSPAGERGLGLFF
TRBJ2-7 TRBV15 TRBD1 CATSRARDSGPYEQYF
TRBJ1-6 TRBV4-3 - CASSQSGGKPLHF
TRBJ2-1 TRBV4-3 TRBD2 CASSQGLRAGGLYNEQFF
TRBJ1-5 TRBV6-6 - CASSTGGTQPQHF
TRBJ1-4 TRBV30 - CAWRTGRATNEKLFF
TRBJ2-5 TRBV9 - CASSVEDGGVGETQYF
TRBJ1-1 TRBV6-2/TRBV6-3 - CASSYVQLNTEAFF
TRBJ1-2 TRBV7-2 TRBD1 CASSLGRTGGEGYTF
TRBJ2-7 TRBV7-7 - CASSSGVGSYEQYF
TRBJ1-1 TRBV7-3 - CASSLVQNTEAFF
TRBJ1-1 TRBV6-1 TRBD1 CASSFDRGAEAFF
TRBJ1-5 TRBV21-1 - CASSGRGHQPQHF
TRBJ1-5 TRBV6-5 - CASSEGLGGQPQHF
TRBJ2-5 TRBV12-3/TRBV12-4 - CASSLGTQETQYF
TRBJ1-2 TRBV2 TRBD1 CASSELTGDGYTF
TRBJ1-1 TRBV7-9 - CASTRPTGTAFF
TRBJ1-6 TRBV7-3 TRBD1 CASSFQGGQYNSPLHF